This TCR beta chain was recovered during a study of CD8 T cells in Susac syndrome. CDR1 is MGHRA and CDR2 is YSYEKL in the germline V gene. The CDR3 spans 13 residues. Between the trimmed V and J ends, which lost 0 bases and 5 bases, there was a span of 5 bases. It was negative isolation that provided the CD8+ and CD4+ T cells, whereas TEMRA cells were enriched by FACS. When the RNA was reverse transcribed, random hexamers were used with an input of roughly 0.45 to 1 ug. Amplification of the TCR beta CDR3 was carried out by immunoSEQ multiplex PCR, which spanned a total of 54 Vbeta and 13 Jbeta segments. From the immunoSEQ multiplex PCR reads, TCRdb called clonotypes with MiXCR, one entry per CDR3 protein. Here the sample spans 60,000 to 75,000 distinct CDR3 sequences, more than 85% being singletons.

Sequences were obtained from CD8+ T cells from PBMCs. The V call is TRBV4-1, the J call TRBJ2-1, with D uncertain. This TCR was recovered from a human donor in good health. The CDR3 here is CASSQDRNNEQFF. The DNA of the CDR3 is TGCGCCAGCAGCCAAGACAGGAACAATGAGCAGTTCTTC.